This T cell receptor beta chain was captured in a study of CD8+ T cells in alopecia areata. Study-level background: Tofacitinib administration to treated patients was oral, at 5 to 10 mg twice daily.

Sorted populations comprised CD4+ and CD8+ T cells obtained from PBMCs. The sequencing template was cDNA reverse transcribed from extracted RNA. Clones were read by immunoSEQ multiplex PCR, and TCRdb kept only the in-frame ones, dropping some. Here the sample spans around 200,000 clones, roughly 60% being singletons. The CDR3 contains 12 residues. The J segment lost 13 bases and the V segment lost 4 bases, leaving 5 bases of the junction unmatched. Germline assignment: CDR1 SQVTM and CDR2 ANQGSEA. The rearrangement uses TRBV29-1 and TRBJ1-6, with 9 bases that match TRBD1. This TCR was sampled from a human donor with alopecia areata. Sequenced here: CD4+ T cells sorted from blood, sampled at week 0. The CDR3 sequence: CSVGGQGTPLHF. The CDR3 DNA follows: TGCAGCGTTGGAGGACAGGGGACCCCCCTCCACTTT. Full variable domain (rest looked up from reference TRBV29-1 and TRBJ1-6): SAVISQKPSRDICQRGTSLTIQCQVDSQVTMMFWYRQQPGQSLTLIATANQGSEATYESGFVIDKFPISRPNLTFSTLTVSNMSPEDSSIYLCSVGGQGTPLHFGNGTRLTVT.